This T cell receptor beta chain was captured in a study of CXCR3-negative and CXCR3-positive naive CD8 T cells. General study findings and limits: Both naive subsets had comparably high diversity; memory CD8+ cells much lower. TRB CDR3 hydrophobicity was greater in CXCR3-positive naive cells than in CXCR3-negative naive cells.

On this clonotype: Its antigen is as yet unknown.

Germline lookup yields CDR1 SQVTM and CDR2 ANQGSEA. The CDR3 covers 15 residues. Each TRB cDNA library was prepared by 5' RACE (with UMI labels). TCRdb reprocessed the 5' RACE reads and keeps a single row for each CDR3 protein, giving no DNA. The ten most abundant clones cover about 1% of a sample with tens of thousands of distinct CDR3 sequences. Material for sequencing was naive CXCR3- CD8+ T cells from blood. Subset defined: CD45RO-CCR7+CD27+CD95- naive CD8+ T cells lacking CXCR3 (TNR3-). The receptor's source is a human donor in good health. Some clones in this sample may be carry-over from other donors' samples. The rearrangement links TRBV29-1 to TRBJ2-2; the D gene TCRdb calls, TRBD2, cannot be checked with no DNA. The CDR3 protein is CSVLQPAGGPGELFF.